The clone carrying this T cell receptor (beta chain) has ten or more counts. Antigen specificity is unknown. In the same sample, other DNA sequences code for this CDR3. The investigators reverse transcribed all of the isolated RNA, so they sequenced expressed TCRB transcripts. Clones were sequenced by immunoSEQ multiplex PCR, and TCRdb holds only the in-frame ones, with some missing. Of 300,000 or so clones listed, around 9.3% were seen once; the top ten hold approximately 1%. The record originates from a study of beta chain features in type 1 diabetes. Findings and caveats of the study: When Type 1 diabetes patients were examined, their TCRB CDR3s proved moderately but significantly shorter in all four CD4+ subsets.

The germline V gene encodes CDR1 LGHNA and CDR2 YSLEER. V was pared by 0 bases and J by 6 bases, with 5 bases between. This CDR3 spans 13 amino acids. This TCR came from a man aged 25-40 years with type 1 diabetes. The material sequenced was central memory CD4+ T cells from blood. V usage is TRBV4-3 and J usage is TRBJ2-2, with D unresolved. This chain's CDR3 is CASSQEVAGELFF. DNA of the CDR3: TGCGCCAGCAGCCAAGAAGTAGCCGGGGAGCTGTTTTTT.